The T cell receptor (beta chain) described here comes from a study of CD8+ T cells in alopecia areata. Across the whole study: Treatment comprised oral tofacitinib, 5 to 10 mg twice daily, in treated patients. A 6-month off-drug phase came after tofacitinib, which had lasted 6 to 18 months.

Germline V gene sequence: CDR1 KGHSH, CDR2 LQKENI. This CDR3 has 12 amino acids. V lost 2 bases and J lost 6, with 6 bases in between. With respect to this clone: No antigen is known for it.

Sequencing templates came from extracted RNA that was reverse transcribed into cDNA. Only in-frame clones appear in the TCRdb table, and some are missing; sequencing was by immunoSEQ multiplex PCR. The data contain roughly 150,000 clones, around 58% of them seen just once; the ten biggest clones take up roughly 6.7%. Whole-study findings and limits: TCRs were shared less clearly across patients than in mice, possibly for HLA-related reasons.

The rearrangement links TRBV18 to TRBJ2-3; the D is unclear. The sequencing here drew on CD4+ T cells sorted from blood, taken at week 0. This TCR derives from a human donor with alopecia areata. CDR3 protein: CASSPMRDTQYF. CDR3 in DNA: TGTGCCAGCTCACCAATGAGGGATACGCAGTATTTT.